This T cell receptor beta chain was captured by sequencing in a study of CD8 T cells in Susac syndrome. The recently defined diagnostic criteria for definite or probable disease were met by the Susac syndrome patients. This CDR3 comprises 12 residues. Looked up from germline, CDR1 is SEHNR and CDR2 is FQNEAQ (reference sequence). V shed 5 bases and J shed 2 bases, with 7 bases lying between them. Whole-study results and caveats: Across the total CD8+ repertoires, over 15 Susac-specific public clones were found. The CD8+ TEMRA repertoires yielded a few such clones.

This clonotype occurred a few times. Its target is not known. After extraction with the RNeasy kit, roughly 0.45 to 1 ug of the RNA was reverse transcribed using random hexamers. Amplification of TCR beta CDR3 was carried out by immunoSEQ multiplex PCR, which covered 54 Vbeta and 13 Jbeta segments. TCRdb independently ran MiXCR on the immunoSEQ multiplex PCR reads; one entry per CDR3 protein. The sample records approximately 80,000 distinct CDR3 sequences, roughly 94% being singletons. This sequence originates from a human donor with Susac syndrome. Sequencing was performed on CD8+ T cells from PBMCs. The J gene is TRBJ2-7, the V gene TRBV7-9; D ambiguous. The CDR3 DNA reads TGTGCCAGCAGCCCCGACCCCTACGAGCAGTACTTC. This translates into CASSPDPYEQYF.